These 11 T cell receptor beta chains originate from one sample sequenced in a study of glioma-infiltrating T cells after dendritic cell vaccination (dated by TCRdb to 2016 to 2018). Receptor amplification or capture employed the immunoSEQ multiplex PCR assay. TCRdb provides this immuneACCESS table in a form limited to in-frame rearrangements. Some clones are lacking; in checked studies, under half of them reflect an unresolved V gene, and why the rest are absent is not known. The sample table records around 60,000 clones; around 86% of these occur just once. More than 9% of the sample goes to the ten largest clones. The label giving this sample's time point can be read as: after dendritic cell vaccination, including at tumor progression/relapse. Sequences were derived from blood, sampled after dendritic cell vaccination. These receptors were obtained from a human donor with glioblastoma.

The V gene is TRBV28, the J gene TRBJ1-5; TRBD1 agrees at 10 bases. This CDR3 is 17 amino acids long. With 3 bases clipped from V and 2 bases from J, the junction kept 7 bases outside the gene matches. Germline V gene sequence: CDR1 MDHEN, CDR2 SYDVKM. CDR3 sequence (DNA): TGTGCCAGCAGTTTGTCGACAGGGGGCATCGGCAATCAGCCCCAGCATTTT. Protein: CASSLSTGGIGNQPQHF.

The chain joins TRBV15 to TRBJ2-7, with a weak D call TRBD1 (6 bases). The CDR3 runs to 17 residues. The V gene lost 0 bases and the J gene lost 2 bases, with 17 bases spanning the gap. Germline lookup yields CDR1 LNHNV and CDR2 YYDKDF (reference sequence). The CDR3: CATSRDSLRGTPYEQYF. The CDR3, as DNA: TGTGCCACCAGCAGAGACTCCCTTAGGGGGACACCCTACGAGCAGTACTTC.

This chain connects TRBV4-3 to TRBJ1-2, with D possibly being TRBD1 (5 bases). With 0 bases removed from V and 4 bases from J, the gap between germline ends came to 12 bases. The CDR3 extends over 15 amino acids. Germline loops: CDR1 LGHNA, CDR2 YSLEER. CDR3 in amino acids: CASSQDGRVAYGYTF. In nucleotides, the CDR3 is TGCGCCAGCAGCCAAGATGGCAGGGTTGCCTATGGCTACACCTTC.

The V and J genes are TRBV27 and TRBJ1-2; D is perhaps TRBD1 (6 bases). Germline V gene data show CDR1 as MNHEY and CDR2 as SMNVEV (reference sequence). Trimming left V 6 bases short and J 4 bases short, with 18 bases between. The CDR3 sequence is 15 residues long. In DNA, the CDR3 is TGTGCCAGCAGCTTACAGGGTCCCGCTAGCTATGGCTACACCTTC. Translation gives CASSLQGPASYGYTF.

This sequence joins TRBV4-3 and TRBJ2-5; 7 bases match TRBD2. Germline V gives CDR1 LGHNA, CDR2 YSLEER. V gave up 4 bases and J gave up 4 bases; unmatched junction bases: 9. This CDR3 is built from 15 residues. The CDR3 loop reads CASSPGGGLGETQYF. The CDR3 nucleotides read TGCGCCAGCAGCCCGGGGGGAGGGTTGGGAGAGACCCAGTACTTC.

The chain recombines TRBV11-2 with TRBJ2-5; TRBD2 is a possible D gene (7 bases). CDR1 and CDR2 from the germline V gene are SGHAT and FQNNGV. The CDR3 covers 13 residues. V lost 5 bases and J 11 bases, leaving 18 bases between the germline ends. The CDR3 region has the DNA TGTGCCAGCAGCCAGGCGGGGGCGGGAGAGCAGTACTTC. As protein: CASSQAGAGEQYF.

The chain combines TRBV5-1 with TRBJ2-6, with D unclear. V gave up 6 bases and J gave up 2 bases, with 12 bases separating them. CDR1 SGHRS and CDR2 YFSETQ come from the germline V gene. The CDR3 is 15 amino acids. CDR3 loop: CASTISVTGANVLTF. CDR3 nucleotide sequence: TGCGCCAGCACCATCAGTGTTACTGGGGCCAACGTCCTGACTTTC.

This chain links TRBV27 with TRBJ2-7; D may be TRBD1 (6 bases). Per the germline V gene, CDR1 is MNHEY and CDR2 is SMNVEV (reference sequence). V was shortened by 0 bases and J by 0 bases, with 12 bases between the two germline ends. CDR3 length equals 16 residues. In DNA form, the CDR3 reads TGTGCCAGCAGTTTATCGATCGGGACAAACTCCTACGAGCAGTACTTC. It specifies CASSLSIGTNSYEQYF.

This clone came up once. This CDR3 reads CASSPESGLGEQYF. In nucleotides, the CDR3 is TGCGCCAGCAGCCCCGAGTCGGGACTAGGTGAGCAGTACTTC. This sequence joins TRBV5-1 and TRBJ2-5, with 8 nucleotides matching TRBD2. V shed 4 bases, J shed 11 bases, and the junction held 13 bases outside the gene matches. Germline loops: CDR1 SGHRS, CDR2 YFSETQ. The CDR3 has 14 amino acids. Full variable domain (outside the CDR3, taken from reference TRBV5-1 and TRBJ2-5): KAGVTQTPRYLIKTRGQQVTLSCSPISGHRSVSWYQQTPGQGLQFLFEYFSETQRNKGNFPGRFSGRQFSNSRSEMNVSTLELGDSALYLCASSPESGLGEQYFGPGTRLLVL.

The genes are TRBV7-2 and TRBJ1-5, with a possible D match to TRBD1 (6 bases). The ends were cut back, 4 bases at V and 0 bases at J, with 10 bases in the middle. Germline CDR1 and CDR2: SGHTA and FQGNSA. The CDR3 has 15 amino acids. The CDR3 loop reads CASSYRQVSNQPQHF. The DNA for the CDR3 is TGTGCCAGCAGCTACCGACAGGTTAGCAATCAGCCCCAGCATTTT.

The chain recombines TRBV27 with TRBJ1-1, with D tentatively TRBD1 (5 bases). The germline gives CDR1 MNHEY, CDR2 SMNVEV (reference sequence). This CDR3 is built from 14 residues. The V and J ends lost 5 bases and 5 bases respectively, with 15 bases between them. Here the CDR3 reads CASSTSGGRTEAFF. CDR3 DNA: TGTGCCAGCAGTACCTCCGGGGGAAGGACTGAAGCTTTCTTT.